The 24 T cell receptor beta chains reported below all come from one sample, sequenced in a study of post-analysis software for immune sequencing data. Which antigens these TCRs recognize remains unknown. Overall study results and limits: About five TRBV segments, including TRBV5-6, TRBV5-1 and TRBV20-1, were more frequent in patients than controls.

TCR beta cDNA libraries had unique molecular identifiers. TCRdb reprocessed the PCR reads with MiXCR, giving one entry per CDR3 protein. The profile shows fewer than 850,000 distinct CDR3 sequences, roughly 27% of them singletons. Sequenced sample: blood. These receptors all come from a girl aged 5 to 17 with multiple sclerosis.

This clonotype was seen a handful of times. CDR3 loop: CASSLSRSSGANVLTF. The CDR3 DNA reads as TGCGCCAGCAGCTTATCGCGGAGCTCTGGGGCCAACGTCCTGACTTTC. V usage is TRBV5-1 and J usage is TRBJ2-6; D is ambiguous. Germline-derived CDR1 and CDR2 are SGHRS and YFSETQ. The CDR3 totals 16 residues. Trimming removed 2 bases from V and 0 bases from J, with 9 bases in between.

The rearrangement uses TRBV19 and TRBJ2-6; a weak D match, TRBD1 (5 bases). This CDR3 contains 15 residues. Germline V lookup: CDR1 LNHDA, CDR2 SQIVND (reference sequence). Trimming took off 5 bases at V and 1 base at J, with 9 bases between the two ends. The CDR3 DNA follows: TGTGCCAGTAGTGTTACAGGTTCTGGGGCCAACGTCCTGACTTTC. The encoded protein is CASSVTGSGANVLTF.

This clonotype was detected a few times. The chain uses TRBV5-8 and TRBJ2-4, with 13 bases matching TRBD2. Germline V gene lookup returns CDR1 SGHTS and CDR2 YDEGEE. The V segment lost 0 bases and the J segment 8 bases; nucleotides outside the gene matches: 8. CDR3 length: 17 amino acids. Written as DNA, the CDR3 is TGTGCCAGCAGCTTGGCCTCACTAGCGGGGGGGAGAGACATTCAGTACTTC. Translation: CASSLASLAGGRDIQYF.

This clonotype was recorded at least ten times. The V and J genes are TRBV20-1 and TRBJ2-3; 9 nucleotides line up with TRBD1. Trimming took 3 bases from V and 5 from J; bases not matched to a gene: 9. The CDR3 runs 15 residues. Germline CDR1 and CDR2: DFQATT and SNEGSKA (reference sequence). The CDR3 reads CSASWDRVREDTQYF. The CDR3 DNA reads as TGCAGTGCTAGTTGGGACAGGGTCCGAGAAGATACGCAGTATTTT.

This clonotype was seen more than once but under ten times. The J gene is TRBJ2-1, the V gene TRBV6-5; D unresolved. Trimming took off 8 bases at V and 4 bases at J, with 21 bases between the two ends. The CDR3 totals 16 residues. CDR1 and CDR2 from the germline V gene are MNHEY and SVGAGI. This CDR3 reads CASGSLSIVGYNEQFF. The DNA of the CDR3 is TGTGCCAGCGGATCCCTTTCGATTGTGGGGTACAATGAGCAGTTCTTC.

The chain couples TRBV7-2 to TRBJ1-4, with 7 bases fitting TRBD1. Trimming removed 5 bases from V and 10 bases from J; junction bases left unmatched: 13. Germline-derived CDR1 and CDR2 are SGHTA and FQGNSA. There are 15 residues in the CDR3. The CDR3 region is CASSARQGSLGKLFF. The CDR3 nucleotides read TGTGCCAGCAGCGCCCGACAGGGCTCATTGGGAAAACTGTTTTTT.

V gene TRBV20-1 combines with J gene TRBJ1-4; 7 bases line up with TRBD1. V lost 2 bases, J lost 11 bases, and 14 bases stayed unmatched. Germline loops: CDR1 DFQATT, CDR2 SNEGSKA (reference sequence). This CDR3 is 15 amino acids long. CDR3 nucleotide sequence: TGCAGTGCTAGACCCCCAGGGGGATCATCGAGGAAACTGTTTTTT. Amino acid sequence: CSARPPGGSSRKLFF.

This clonotype has more than one count but fewer than ten. This chain connects TRBV9 to TRBJ2-7; the match to TRBD1 covers 9 bases. The CDR3 contains 15 residues. Germline CDR1 is SGDLS and CDR2 is YYNGEE. V lost 2 bases to trimming and J lost 2 bases; unmatched junction nucleotides: 5. In DNA, the CDR3 is TGTGCCAGCAGCGTCCATTGGGACAGGGCCTACGAGCAGTACTTC. It yields the protein CASSVHWDRAYEQYF.

This clonotype was detected only a few times. The rearrangement uses TRBV6-5 and TRBJ1-5; D gene uncertain. The CDR3 has 15 amino acids. Trimming cost V 0 bases and J 4 bases, with 10 bases left between them. Germline V gene data show CDR1 as MNHEY and CDR2 as SVGAGI. CDR3 sequence (DNA): TGTGCCAGCAGTTACTCCCTCGTGGCGAATCAGCCCCAGCATTTT. Amino acids: CASSYSLVANQPQHF.

A few counts support this clonotype. This chain uses TRBV5-1 with TRBJ2-5; D is undetermined. Trimming removed 7 bases from V and 4 bases from J, with 20 bases in between. Germline CDR1 reads SGHRS; CDR2 reads YFSETQ. This CDR3 is 15 amino acids long. The CDR3 loop is CASQRRSLGGETQYF. In nucleotides, the CDR3 is TGCGCCAGCCAAAGACGGTCGCTAGGCGGAGAGACCCAGTACTTC.

This clonotype was seen a few times. The V call is TRBV20-1, the J call TRBJ2-1; D may be TRBD1 (6 bases). Per germline, CDR1 DFQATT and CDR2 SNEGSKA (reference sequence). This CDR3 has 15 residues. The V gene lost 1 base and the J gene lost 0 bases, with 10 bases spanning the gap. The CDR3 protein is CSARVQGTSYNEQFF. Here the CDR3 DNA reads TGCAGTGCTAGAGTGCAGGGGACCTCCTACAATGAGCAGTTCTTC.

The chain has TRBV28 and TRBJ1-6; D is unclear. Deletions cut 6 bases from V and 0 bases from J, with 18 bases between. The CDR3 spans 18 residues. In germline, CDR1 is MDHEN, CDR2 SYDVKM. The CDR3 loop reads CASSPPQRSSSYNSPLHF. In DNA, the CDR3 is TGTGCCAGCAGCCCCCCTCAAAGGAGTAGCTCCTATAATTCACCCCTCCACTTT.

The rearrangement joins TRBV7-9 to TRBJ2-7; no clear D. CDR1 is SEHNR and CDR2 is FQNEAQ in the germline V gene (reference sequence). The CDR3 has 14 amino acids. Trimming cost V 5 bases and J 5 bases, with 16 bases left between them. The CDR3 spells CASSTVVTNDEQYF. The CDR3 bases are TGTGCCAGCAGCACTGTAGTGACCAACGACGAGCAGTACTTC. Full variable domain (outside the CDR3, taken from reference TRBV7-9 and TRBJ2-7): DTGVSQNPRHKITKRGQNVTFRCDPISEHNRLYWYRQTLGQGPEFLTYFQNEAQLEKSRLLSDRFSAERPKGSFSTLEIQRTEQGDSAMYLCASSTVVTNDEQYFGPGTRLTVT.

This clonotype has at least ten counts. The chain couples TRBV6-5 to TRBJ1-1; D gene unclear. The V end was cut by 6 bases, the J end by 4 bases, with 9 bases between. Germline values: CDR1 MNHEY, CDR2 SVGAGI. This CDR3 comprises 12 residues. Written as DNA, the CDR3 is TGTGCCAGCAGCTCTTGGGGCACTGAAGCTTTCTTT. Translation gives CASSSWGTEAFF.

As concerns this clonotype: A read error is possible here, since a much larger clone lies one base away. The chain uses TRBV28 and TRBJ2-7; maybe TRBD1 (5 bases). CDR1 and CDR2 (germline): MDHEN, SYDVKM. V was clipped by 11 bases and J by 2 bases, with 16 bases between them. The CDR3 is made up of 13 amino acids. CDR3: CAGTRAGTYEQYF. CDR3 nucleotide sequence: TGTGCCGGCACTCGGGCAGGGACCTACGAGCAGTACTTC.

The chain recombines TRBV6-1 with TRBJ2-1; no clear D gene. V was shortened by 6 bases and J by 2 bases, with 14 bases between the two germline ends. CDR1 is MNHNS, CDR2 SASEGT, per germline. This CDR3 comprises 15 residues. The CDR3 sequence: CASRFYLLTYNEQFF. CDR3 bases: TGTGCCAGCAGATTCTACCTACTTACCTACAATGAGCAGTTCTTC.

This clonotype was detected only a few times. The chain links TRBV12-3 or TRBV12-4 to TRBJ1-5; perhaps TRBD1 as D (6 bases). The CDR3 has 15 residues. The V end was cut by 6 bases, the J end by 0 bases, with 12 bases between. In nucleotides, the CDR3 is TGTGCCAGCAGCCCCGGACAGTATAGCAATCAGCCCCAGCATTTT. Its protein product is CASSPGQYSNQPQHF.

V and J are TRBV12-3 or TRBV12-4 and TRBJ2-1; D is perhaps TRBD1 (6 bases). The ends were cut back, 6 bases at V and 9 bases at J, with 15 bases in the middle. The CDR3 totals 13 residues. The CDR3 bases are TGTGCCAGCAGCACCAGAGGGGGAAGTGAGCAGTTCTTC. Its translation is CASSTRGGSEQFF.

This sequence joins TRBV19 and TRBJ1-2; possible D gene TRBD1, 6 bases. V was clipped by 4 bases and J by 6 bases, with 15 bases between them. Germline CDR1 LNHDA, CDR2 SQIVND (reference sequence). This CDR3 spans 14 amino acids. The CDR3 here is CASSTTGTGNGYTF. In nucleotides, the CDR3 is TGTGCCAGTAGTACTACAGGGACTGGGAATGGCTACACCTTC. Full variable domain (outside the CDR3, taken from reference TRBV19 and TRBJ1-2): DGGITQSPKYLFRKEGQNVTLSCEQNLNHDAMYWYRQDPGQGLRLIYYSQIVNDFQKGDIAEGYSVSREKKESFPLTVTSAQKNPTAFYLCASSTTGTGNGYTFGSGTRLTVV.

The gene calls are TRBV6-2 or TRBV6-3 and TRBJ1-2, with 7 bases lining up with TRBD1. The CDR3 loop spans 13 amino acids. CDR1 and CDR2 (germline): MNHEY, SVGEGT. The V and J ends lost 6 bases and 3 bases, in that order; junction bases with no gene match: 4. CDR3 coding DNA: TGTGCCAGCAGCACTACAGGGGACTATGGCTACACCTTC. Protein product: CASSTTGDYGYTF.

CDR3 protein: CAISAGGEEGITNEKLFF. CDR3 nucleotide sequence: TGTGCCATCAGCGCAGGGGGCGAGGAGGGTATCACTAATGAAAAACTGTTTTTT. The chain combines TRBV10-3 with TRBJ1-4; 8 bases map to TRBD1. Germline CDR1 reads ENHRY; CDR2 reads SYGVKD. The length of the CDR3 is 18 residues. With 6 bases clipped from V and 2 bases from J, the junction kept 14 bases outside the gene matches.

This clonotype was found a few times. The genes are TRBV2 and TRBJ2-1, with 11 bases fitting TRBD2. Germline CDR1 SNHLY, CDR2 FYNNEI. This CDR3 is built from 16 residues. Trimming at V came to 2 bases and at J to 4 bases, leaving 4 bases not matched to a gene. The CDR3 region is CASSEIRLAGYNEQFF. CDR3 in DNA: TGTGCCAGCAGTGAAATTAGACTAGCGGGATACAATGAGCAGTTCTTC. Based on the CDR3 plus reference TRBV2 and TRBJ2-1, the full variable domain is EPEVTQTPSHQVTQMGQEVILRCVPISNHLYFYWYRQILGQKVEFLVSFYNNEISEKSEIFDDQFSVERPDGSNFTLKIRSTKLEDSAMYFCASSEIRLAGYNEQFFGPGTRLTVL.

The chain recombines TRBV6-5 with TRBJ2-7; D ambiguous. Germline V gene data show CDR1 as MNHEY and CDR2 as SVGAGI. V was clipped by 5 bases and J by 3 bases, with 14 bases between them. CDR3 size: 14 residues. CDR3 protein: CASSKPGTLYEQYF. DNA of the CDR3: TGTGCCAGCAGTAAGCCGGGTACTCTCTACGAGCAGTACTTC.

This clonotype has only a few counts. The chain links TRBV7-4 to TRBJ2-7; D perhaps matches TRBD2 (5 bases). Trimming took off 5 bases at V and 0 bases at J, with 17 bases between the two ends. Germline loops: CDR1 SGHVT, CDR2 SQSDAQ. CDR3 length: 16 residues. CDR3 sequence reads: CASSEYQRFSSYEQYF. Here the CDR3 DNA reads TGTGCCAGCAGCGAATATCAGCGGTTTAGCTCCTACGAGCAGTACTTC. Together with reference TRBV7-4 and TRBJ2-7, the CDR3 gives the full variable domain: GAGVSQSPRYKVAKRGRDVALRCDSISGHVTLYWYRQTLGQGSEVLTYSQSDAQRDKSGRPSGRFSAERPERSVSTLKIQRTEQGDSAVYLCASSEYQRFSSYEQYFGPGTRLTVT.